This TCR beta chain was observed in a study of T cell responses to AZD1222 COVID-19 vaccine. Study-wide results and caveats: Clonal diversity may have been underestimated in mostly white British donors.

The method was immunoSEQ multiplex PCR; TCRdb's version includes in-frame clones alone and lacks a portion of them. The sample lists some 170,000 clones; 85% to 90% were seen once. Note on this clone: No antigen is known for it.

With 0 bases removed from V and 7 bases from J, the gap between germline ends came to 13 bases. CDR1 is SGHRS and CDR2 is YFSETQ in the germline V gene. The CDR3 is 14 amino acids. V gene TRBV5-1 combines with J gene TRBJ1-2; TRBD1 is a possible D gene (6 bases). The specimen was peripheral blood, collected on day 0 of AZD1222 vaccination. The origin of this receptor is an adult in good health. The DNA of the CDR3 is TGCGCCAGCAGCTTGGACCGGGACACTACTGGCTACACCTTC. It encodes CASSLDRDTTGYTF.